This T cell receptor beta chain is drawn from a study of T cells in Graves' hyperthyroidism and ophthalmopathy. About this clonotype: Antigen: not known.

The CDR3 consists of 16 residues. V shed 1 base and J 4 bases; nucleotides not matched to a gene: 3. Study-wide results and limits: Ophthalmopathy was distinguished from stable hyperthyroidism by 13 V-J signatures.

RNA transcripts gave rise to amplified TCR beta CDR3 regions. When the TCR CDR3 underwent first-round RT-PCR, the HTBI primer set was used. TCRdb re-analysed the multiplex PCR reads in MiXCR, keeping a single row per CDR3 protein. The table shows under 250,000 distinct CDR3 sequences, with around 24% occurring only once. Patients affected by ophthalmopathy presented a Clinical Activity Score of at least 3, a NOSPECS grade of at least 4, and disease duration below 3 months. This sequence joins TRBV12-3 or TRBV12-4 and TRBJ2-2; 10 bases are a match to TRBD2. Sequenced input: blood. The source is a middle-aged woman with Graves' ophthalmopathy. The CDR3 sequence: CASSLGLAGATGELFF. Here the CDR3 DNA reads TGTGCCAGCAGTTTAGGGCTAGCGGGAGCCACCGGGGAGCTGTTTTTT.